This TCR beta chain was captured by sequencing in a study of T cell repertoires in cytomegalovirus infection. Turning to the study itself: Recently identified HLA-C-restricted CMV epitopes were used, and well-studied HLA-B-restricted CMV epitopes were used as well.

This clonotype turned up a few times. Its antigen remains unknown. MiXCR, run by TCRdb on the reads, gives a single entry per CDR3 protein. The table lists approximately 280,000 distinct CDR3 sequences, approximately 22% of them singletons. In germline, CDR1 is LNHDA, CDR2 SQIVND (reference sequence). Trimming pared 2 bases from V and 2 bases from J, leaving 9 bases between. The CDR3 extends over 14 amino acids. This rearrangement joins TRBV19 to TRBJ1-2, with a tentative D call TRBD1 (5 bases). This TCR was sampled from a human donor in good health (CMV status not recorded). Some clones in this sample may be carry-over from other donors' samples. Sequences were derived from cultured PBMCs, sampled from culture after CMV antigen stimulation. The CDR3 protein is CASSIFGGNYGYTF. The CDR3 region has the DNA TGTGCCAGTAGTATATTTGGGGGAAACTATGGCTACACCTTC.